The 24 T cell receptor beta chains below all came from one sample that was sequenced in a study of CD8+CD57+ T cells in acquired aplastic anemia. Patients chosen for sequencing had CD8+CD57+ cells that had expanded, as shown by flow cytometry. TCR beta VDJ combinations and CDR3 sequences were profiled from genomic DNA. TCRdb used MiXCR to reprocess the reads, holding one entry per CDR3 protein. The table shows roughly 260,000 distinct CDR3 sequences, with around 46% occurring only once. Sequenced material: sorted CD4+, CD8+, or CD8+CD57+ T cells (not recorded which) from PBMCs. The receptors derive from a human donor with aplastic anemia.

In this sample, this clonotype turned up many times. The CDR3 sequence: CASTSGGFAYGYTF. CDR3 DNA sequence: TGTGCCAGTACCTCCGGGGGATTTGCCTATGGCTACACCTTC. The genes are TRBV19 and TRBJ1-2; TRBD1 is a possible D gene (5 bases). Germline V gene data show CDR1 as LNHDA and CDR2 as SQIVND (reference sequence). CDR3 length: 14 residues. V lost 7 bases, J lost 4 bases, and 16 bases lay in between.

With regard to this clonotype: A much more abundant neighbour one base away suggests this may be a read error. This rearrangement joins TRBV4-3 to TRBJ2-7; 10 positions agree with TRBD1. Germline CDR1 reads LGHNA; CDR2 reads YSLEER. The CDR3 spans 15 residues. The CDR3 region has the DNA TGCGCCAGCAGCGCTGCGGGACAGGGGTTATACGAGCGGTACTTC. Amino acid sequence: CASSAAGQGLYERYF.

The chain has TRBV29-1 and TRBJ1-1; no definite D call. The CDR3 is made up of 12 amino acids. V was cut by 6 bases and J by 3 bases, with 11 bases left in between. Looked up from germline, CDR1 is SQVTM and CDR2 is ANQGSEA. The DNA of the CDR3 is TGCAGCGTACGGCGGGCGGACACTGAAGCTTTCTTT. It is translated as CSVRRADTEAFF.

For the CDR3, the DNA is TGTGCCAGCAGTCTACAGTATAGCAATCAGCCCCAGCATTTT. This translates into CASSLQYSNQPQHF. J is TRBJ1-5 and V is TRBV27; unclear D gene. The CDR3 extends over 14 amino acids. V was cut by 5 bases and J by 0 bases, with 8 bases left in between. The germline V gene encodes CDR1 MNHEY and CDR2 SMNVEV (reference sequence).

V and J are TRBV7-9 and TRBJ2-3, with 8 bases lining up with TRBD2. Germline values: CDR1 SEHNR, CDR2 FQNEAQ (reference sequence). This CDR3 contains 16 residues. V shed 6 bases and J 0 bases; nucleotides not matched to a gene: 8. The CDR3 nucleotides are TGTGCCAGCAGACTTGAAGCGGGGGCTAGCACAGATACGCAGTATTTT. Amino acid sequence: CASRLEAGASTDTQYF.

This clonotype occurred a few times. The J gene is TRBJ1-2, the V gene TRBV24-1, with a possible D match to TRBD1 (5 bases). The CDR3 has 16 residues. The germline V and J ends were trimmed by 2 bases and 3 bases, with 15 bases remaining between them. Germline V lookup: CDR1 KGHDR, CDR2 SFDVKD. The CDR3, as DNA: TGTGCCACCAGTGATTCACATTACGGACATGACTATGGCTACACCTTC. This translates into CATSDSHYGHDYGYTF.

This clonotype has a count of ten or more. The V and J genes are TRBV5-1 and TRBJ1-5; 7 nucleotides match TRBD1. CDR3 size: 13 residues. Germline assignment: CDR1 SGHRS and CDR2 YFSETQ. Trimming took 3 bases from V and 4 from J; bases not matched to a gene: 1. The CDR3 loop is CASSSGQNQPQHF. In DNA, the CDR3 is TGCGCCAGCAGCTCGGGACAGAATCAGCCCCAGCATTTT.

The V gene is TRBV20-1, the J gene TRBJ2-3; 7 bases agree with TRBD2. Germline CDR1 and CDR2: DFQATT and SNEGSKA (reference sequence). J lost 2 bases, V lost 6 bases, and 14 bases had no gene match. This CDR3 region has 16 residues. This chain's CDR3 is CSARRASGTTTDTQYF. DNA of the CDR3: TGCAGTGCCAGGCGGGCTAGCGGTACGACCACAGATACGCAGTATTTT.

As DNA, the CDR3 is TGTGCCAGCAGGCGGGACTATAATTCACCCCTCCACTTT. It codes for CASRRDYNSPLHF. The rearrangement joins TRBV6-4 to TRBJ1-6, with no clear D. The V gene lost 6 bases and the J gene lost 3 bases, with 6 bases spanning the gap. Looked up from germline, CDR1 is MRHNA and CDR2 is SNTAGT. This CDR3 spans 13 amino acids.

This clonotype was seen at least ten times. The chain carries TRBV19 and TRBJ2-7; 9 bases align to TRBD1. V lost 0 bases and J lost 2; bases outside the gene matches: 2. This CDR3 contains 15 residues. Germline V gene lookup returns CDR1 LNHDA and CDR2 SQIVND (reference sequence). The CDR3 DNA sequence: TGTGCCAGTAGTATAGAGGACAGGGGCCCCTACGAGCAGTACTTC. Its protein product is CASSIEDRGPYEQYF.

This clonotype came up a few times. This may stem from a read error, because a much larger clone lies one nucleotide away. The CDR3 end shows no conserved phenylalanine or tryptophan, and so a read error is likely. CDR3 nucleotides: TGTGCCAGCAGCGTAGTTGGGGGCCACGAGCAGTACTCC. The encoded protein is CASSVVGGHEQYS. The chain has TRBV9 and TRBJ2-7; perhaps TRBD1 as D (6 bases). Between the trimmed V and J ends, which lost 0 bases and 5 bases, there was a span of 9 bases. The CDR3 is 13 amino acids. Germline CDR1 reads SGDLS; CDR2 reads YYNGEE.

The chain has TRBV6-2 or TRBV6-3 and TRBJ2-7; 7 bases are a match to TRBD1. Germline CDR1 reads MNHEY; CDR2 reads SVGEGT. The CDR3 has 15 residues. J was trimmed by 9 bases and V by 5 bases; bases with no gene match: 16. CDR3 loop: CASSPDDRVVNGQYF. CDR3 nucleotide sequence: TGTGCCAGCAGTCCTGACGACAGGGTGGTGAACGGGCAGTACTTC.

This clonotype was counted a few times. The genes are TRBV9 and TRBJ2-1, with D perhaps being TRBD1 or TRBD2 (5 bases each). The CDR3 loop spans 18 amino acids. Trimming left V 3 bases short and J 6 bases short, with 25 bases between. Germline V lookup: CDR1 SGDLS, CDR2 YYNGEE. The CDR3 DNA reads TGTGCCAGCAGCGCGCATATAGGGAGCCCATGGGGGACCAATGAGCAGTTCTTC. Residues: CASSAHIGSPWGTNEQFF.

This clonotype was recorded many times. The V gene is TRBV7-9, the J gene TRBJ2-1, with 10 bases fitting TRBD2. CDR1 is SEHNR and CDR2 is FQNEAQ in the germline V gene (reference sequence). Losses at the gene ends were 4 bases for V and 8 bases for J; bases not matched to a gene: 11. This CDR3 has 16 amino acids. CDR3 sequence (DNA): TGTGCCAGCAGCTCCCGGTCTAGCGGGAGTAGTTATGAGCAGTTCTTC. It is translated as CASSSRSSGSSYEQFF.

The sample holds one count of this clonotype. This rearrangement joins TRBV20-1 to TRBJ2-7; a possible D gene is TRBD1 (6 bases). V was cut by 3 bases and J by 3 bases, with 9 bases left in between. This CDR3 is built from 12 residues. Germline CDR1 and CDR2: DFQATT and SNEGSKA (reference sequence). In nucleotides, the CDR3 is TGCAGTGCTAGGCAGGGGCGCTACGAGCAGTACTTC. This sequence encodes CSARQGRYEQYF.

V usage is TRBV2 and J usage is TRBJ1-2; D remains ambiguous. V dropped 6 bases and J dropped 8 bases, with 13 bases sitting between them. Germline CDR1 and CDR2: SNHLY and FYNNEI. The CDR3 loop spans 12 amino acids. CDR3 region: CASRSSITGYTF. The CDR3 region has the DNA TGTGCCAGCAGATCGTCCATTACCGGCTACACCTTC. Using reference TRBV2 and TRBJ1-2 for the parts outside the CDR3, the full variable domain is EPEVTQTPSHQVTQMGQEVILRCVPISNHLYFYWYRQILGQKVEFLVSFYNNEISEKSEIFDDQFSVERPDGSNFTLKIRSTKLEDSAMYFCASRSSITGYTFGSGTRLTVV.

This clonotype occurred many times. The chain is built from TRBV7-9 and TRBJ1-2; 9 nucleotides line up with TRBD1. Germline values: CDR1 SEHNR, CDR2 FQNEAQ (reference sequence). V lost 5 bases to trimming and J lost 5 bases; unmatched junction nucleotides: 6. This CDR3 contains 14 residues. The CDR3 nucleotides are TGTGCCAGCAGCACCCCCGGGACAGGGTATGGCTACACCTTC. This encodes CASSTPGTGYGYTF.

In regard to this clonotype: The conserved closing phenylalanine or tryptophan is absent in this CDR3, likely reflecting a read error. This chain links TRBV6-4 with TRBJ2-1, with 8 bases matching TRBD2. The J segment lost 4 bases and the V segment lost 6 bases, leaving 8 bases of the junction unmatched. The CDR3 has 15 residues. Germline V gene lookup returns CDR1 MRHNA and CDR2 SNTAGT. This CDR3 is CASSSSGGAYNEQFS. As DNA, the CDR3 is TGTGCCAGCAGCTCCTCGGGGGGGGCATACAATGAGCAGTTCTCC.

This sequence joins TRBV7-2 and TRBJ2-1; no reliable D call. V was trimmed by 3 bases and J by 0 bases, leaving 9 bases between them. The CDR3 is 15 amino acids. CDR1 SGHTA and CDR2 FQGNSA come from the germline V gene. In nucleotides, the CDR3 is TGTGCCAGCAGCTTTAATCCGAGCTCCTACAATGAGCAGTTCTTC. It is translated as CASSFNPSSYNEQFF.

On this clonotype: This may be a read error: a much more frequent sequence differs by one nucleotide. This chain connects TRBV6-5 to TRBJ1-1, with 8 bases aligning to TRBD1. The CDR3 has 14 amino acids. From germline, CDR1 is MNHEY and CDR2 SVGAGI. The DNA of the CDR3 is TGTGCCAGCAGGAGACAGGGGAGGGACACTGGAGCTTTCTTT. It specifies CASRRQGRDTGAFF.

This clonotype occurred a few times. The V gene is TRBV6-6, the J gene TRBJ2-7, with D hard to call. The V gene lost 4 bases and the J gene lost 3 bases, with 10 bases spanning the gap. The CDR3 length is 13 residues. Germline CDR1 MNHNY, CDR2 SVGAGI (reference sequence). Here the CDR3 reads CASSSLSRYEQYF. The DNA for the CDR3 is TGTGCCAGCAGTTCGCTTTCGCGCTACGAGCAGTACTTC.

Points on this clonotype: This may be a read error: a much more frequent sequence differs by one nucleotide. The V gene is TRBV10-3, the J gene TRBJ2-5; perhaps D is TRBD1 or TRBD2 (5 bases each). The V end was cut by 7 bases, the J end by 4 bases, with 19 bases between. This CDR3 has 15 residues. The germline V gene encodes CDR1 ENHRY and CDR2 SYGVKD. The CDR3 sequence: CAIMPGTVDLETQYF. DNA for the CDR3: TGTGCCATCATGCCCGGGACGGTGGACCTAGAGACCCAGTACTTC.

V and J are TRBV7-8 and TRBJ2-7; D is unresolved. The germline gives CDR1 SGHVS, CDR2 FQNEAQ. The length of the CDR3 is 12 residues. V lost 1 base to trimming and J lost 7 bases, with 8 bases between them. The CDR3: CASSLVSGEQYF. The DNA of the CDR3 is TGTGCCAGCAGCTTAGTCTCAGGAGAGCAGTACTTC.

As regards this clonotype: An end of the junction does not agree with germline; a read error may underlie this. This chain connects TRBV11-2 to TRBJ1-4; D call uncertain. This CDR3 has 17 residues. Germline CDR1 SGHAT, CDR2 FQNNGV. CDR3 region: CASTLTGLGRANEELFF. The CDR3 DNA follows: TGTGCCAGCACCTTGACCGGCTTAGGGCGGGCTAATGAAGAACTGTTTTTT.